The 22 T cell receptor beta chains below come from one sample, sequenced in a study of T cells after yellow fever vaccination. TCRdb independently ran MiXCR on the 5' RACE reads; one entry per CDR3 protein. The sample includes hundreds of thousands of distinct CDR3 sequences, about 14% of them seen just once. The sample was PBMCs, taken on the day of the yellow fever booster vaccination. Every receptor here comes from a man younger than 45 who received the YFV17D yellow fever vaccine.

The rearrangement links TRBV5-1 to TRBJ2-1, with TRBD2 matching 7 bases. The trim removed 0 bases at V and 6 bases at J, leaving 3 bases unmatched. The CDR3 contains 14 residues. Germline assignment: CDR1 SGHRS and CDR2 YFSETQ. The CDR3 spells CASSLDGTINEQFF. CDR3 coding DNA: TGCGCCAGCAGCTTGGACGGGACTATCAATGAGCAGTTCTTC.

The sample holds a few counts of this clonotype. The V gene is TRBV10-2, the J gene TRBJ1-6; no definite D call. Germline V gene lookup returns CDR1 WSHSY and CDR2 SAAADI. The CDR3 is 13 residues long. Trimming left V 3 bases short and J 13 bases short, with 13 bases between. CDR3 coding DNA: TGCGCCAGCAGTGACTTGGATGTTGAGCCCCTCCACTTT. It codes for CASSDLDVEPLHF.

CDR3 in amino acids: CASSFTLPGSGRRNEQFF. As DNA, the CDR3 is TGTGCCAGCAGTTTTACCCTCCCTGGTAGCGGGAGAAGGAATGAGCAGTTCTTC. V is TRBV12-3 or TRBV12-4 and J is TRBJ2-1; TRBD2 aligns across 9 bases. The CDR3 sequence is 18 residues long. Trimming took 3 bases from V and 7 from J; bases not matched to a gene: 16.

This clonotype was picked up a small number of times. V is TRBV19 and J is TRBJ2-5; D not resolved. Germline V gene data show CDR1 as LNHDA and CDR2 as SQIVND (reference sequence). The CDR3 sequence is 14 residues long. The germline V and J ends were trimmed by 5 bases and 9 bases, with 19 bases remaining between them. The CDR3 DNA reads TGTGCCAGTAGTGACGACGGCCAGGTTTTGGCCCAGTACTTC. Translation: CASSDDGQVLAQYF.

The chain joins TRBV29-1 to TRBJ2-7; 7 bases map to TRBD2. The J segment lost 3 bases and the V segment lost 6 bases, leaving 11 bases of the junction unmatched. Germline CDR1 SQVTM, CDR2 ANQGSEA. The CDR3 runs 14 residues. The CDR3 sequence: CSVDGLSGGYEQYF. The CDR3 DNA reads TGCAGCGTAGACGGCCTATCGGGGGGCTACGAGCAGTACTTC.

J is TRBJ2-7 and V is TRBV27; D unclear. V lost 3 bases, J lost 6 bases, and 9 bases lay in between. The CDR3 contains 12 residues. Germline assignment: CDR1 MNHEY and CDR2 SMNVEV (reference sequence). The CDR3 spells CASSFRPGEQYF. CDR3 coding DNA: TGTGCCAGCAGTTTCCGGCCGGGCGAGCAGTACTTC.

This clonotype has just a few counts. CDR3 region: CASSDPPGTGQQETQYF. CDR3 in DNA: TGTGCCAGCAGCGACCCCCCCGGGACAGGGCAGCAAGAGACCCAGTACTTC. The chain links TRBV3-1 to TRBJ2-5, with 9 bases matching TRBD1. Germline CDR1 is LGHDT and CDR2 is YNNKEL (reference sequence). J was trimmed by 2 bases and V by 5 bases; bases with no gene match: 12. The CDR3 length is 17 residues.

This chain links TRBV4-3 with TRBJ1-1; D not resolved. The CDR3 totals 16 residues. The germline V gene has CDR1 LGHNA and CDR2 YSLEER. The V end lost 1 base, the J end lost 0 bases, and 12 bases lay between the germline ends. CDR3 sequence reads: CASSQGPGTLNTEAFF. Here the CDR3 DNA reads TGCGCCAGCAGCCAAGGGCCGGGAACCTTGAACACTGAAGCTTTCTTT.

This clonotype turned up a few times. The gene calls are TRBV9 and TRBJ1-1; no reliable D call. Trimming took 0 bases from V and 1 from J, leaving 10 bases between them. The CDR3 extends over 15 amino acids. Germline CDR1 and CDR2: SGDLS and YYNGEE. The CDR3 nucleotides are TGTGCCAGCAGCGTAGGCGGTGCCTCGAACACTGAAGCTTTCTTT. This sequence encodes CASSVGGASNTEAFF.

This clonotype occurred a few times. The V and J genes are TRBV15 and TRBJ1-5; tentatively, D is TRBD1 (5 bases). The V end lost 0 bases, the J end lost 5 bases, and 11 bases lay between the germline ends. This CDR3 region has 15 residues. Germline V gene lookup returns CDR1 LNHNV and CDR2 YYDKDF (reference sequence). The CDR3 loop is CATSRDRAGYQPQHF. The CDR3 coding sequence is TGTGCCACCAGCAGAGATCGGGCAGGGTATCAGCCCCAGCATTTT.

The rearrangement uses TRBV20-1 and TRBJ2-6; TRBD2 might be the D (6 bases). V lost 3 bases, J lost 0 bases, and 6 bases lay in between. The CDR3 sequence is 14 residues long. From germline, CDR1 is DFQATT and CDR2 SNEGSKA (reference sequence). The CDR3 bases are TGCAGTGCTAGGCGGGACTCTGGGGCCAACGTCCTGACTTTC. Its protein product is CSARRDSGANVLTF.

The rearrangement joins TRBV3-1 to TRBJ1-3; D ambiguous. V lost 3 bases, J lost 0 bases, and 9 bases lay in between. The CDR3 is 15 amino acids. Germline loops: CDR1 LGHDT, CDR2 YNNKEL (reference sequence). The CDR3 loop is CASSQTSLSGNTIYF. CDR3 in DNA: TGTGCCAGCAGCCAGACAAGCCTCTCTGGAAACACCATATATTTT.

The J gene is TRBJ2-4, the V gene TRBV4-2, with D perhaps TRBD2 (6 bases). Between the trimmed V and J ends, which lost 0 bases and 0 bases, there was a span of 15 bases. This CDR3 region has 18 residues. Germline assignment: CDR1 LGHNA and CDR2 YNFKEQ. The DNA of the CDR3 is TGTGCCAGCAGCCAAGAAGGCGGGGAATGGCTAGCCAAAAACATTCAGTACTTC. This sequence encodes CASSQEGGEWLAKNIQYF.

The chain joins TRBV5-1 to TRBJ1-2; no reliable D call. In germline, CDR1 is SGHRS, CDR2 YFSETQ. Between the trimmed V and J ends, which lost 0 bases and 0 bases, there was a span of 15 bases. The CDR3 sequence is 17 residues long. The chain's CDR3 is CASSLAAGGFTNYGYTF. The DNA of the CDR3 is TGCGCCAGCAGCTTGGCAGCAGGAGGGTTCACTAACTATGGCTACACCTTC.

The V gene is TRBV29-1, the J gene TRBJ1-4; D ambiguous. Trimming took 6 bases from V and 3 from J, leaving 14 bases between them. The CDR3 spans 14 residues. CDR1 is SQVTM, CDR2 ANQGSEA, per germline. CDR3 DNA: TGCAGCGTAGCAAATACCTCCCCTAATGAAAAACTGTTTTTT. It codes for CSVANTSPNEKLFF.

This clonotype was counted between two and nine times. The CDR3 region has the DNA TGTGCCAGCAGCTTTGCGGTTTACGAGCAGTACTTC. This encodes CASSFAVYEQYF. The chain recombines TRBV11-2 with TRBJ2-7, with unresolved D. The germline V gene has CDR1 SGHAT and CDR2 FQNNGV. This CDR3 comprises 12 residues. V was shortened by 3 bases and J by 4 bases, with 7 bases between the two germline ends.

This clonotype appeared a few times. This chain joins TRBV7-9 and TRBJ2-3; 7 bases map to TRBD2. CDR3 length: 15 amino acids. Looked up from germline, CDR1 is SEHNR and CDR2 is FQNEAQ (reference sequence). The trim removed 6 bases at V and 0 bases at J, leaving 6 bases unmatched. The CDR3 nucleotides read TGTGCCAGCAGTTCAGGGACTACTAGCACAGATACGCAGTATTTT. It specifies CASSSGTTSTDTQYF.

This clonotype appeared a few times. The chain carries TRBV20-1 and TRBJ2-7; D is ambiguous. CDR3 length equals 11 residues. The germline V gene has CDR1 DFQATT and CDR2 SNEGSKA (reference sequence). Trimming pared 6 bases from V and 4 bases from J, leaving 10 bases between. In DNA form, the CDR3 reads TGCAGTGCCCCCTCCCTATACGAGCAGTACTTC. Translating it yields CSAPSLYEQYF.

This clonotype was observed at least ten times. The chain joins TRBV9 to TRBJ2-7; D is unclear. CDR3 length: 13 amino acids. Looked up from germline, CDR1 is SGDLS and CDR2 is YYNGEE. The ends were cut back, 0 bases at V and 0 bases at J, with 4 bases in the middle. The CDR3 is CASSVGPSYEQYF. The CDR3 DNA reads TGTGCCAGCAGCGTAGGGCCCTCCTACGAGCAGTACTTC.

The chain recombines TRBV25-1 with TRBJ2-7, with D perhaps TRBD1 (6 bases). Germline V gene sequence: CDR1 MGHDK, CDR2 SYGVNS. Trimming removed 2 bases at V and 3 bases at J, with 11 bases between. The CDR3 is made up of 14 amino acids. CDR3 sequence (DNA): TGTGCCAGCAGTGAAACGACAGGACTCTACGAGCAGTACTTC. It translates to CASSETTGLYEQYF.

The gene calls are TRBV10-3 and TRBJ1-2; D is unresolved. The CDR3 is 11 residues long. Germline CDR1 and CDR2: ENHRY and SYGVKD. Between the trimmed V and J ends, which lost 0 bases and 8 bases, there was a span of 4 bases. This chain's CDR3 is CAISESEGYTF. For the CDR3, the DNA is TGTGCCATCAGTGAGTCTGAGGGCTACACCTTC.

A few counts support this clonotype. The chain uses TRBV27 and TRBJ2-1; no definite D call. V was trimmed by 5 bases and J by 3 bases, leaving 11 bases between them. Germline-derived CDR1 and CDR2 are MNHEY and SMNVEV (reference sequence). The CDR3 is 14 residues long. The DNA for the CDR3 is TGTGCCAGCAGTGGGCTAACGGGCTACAATGAGCAGTTCTTC. Amino acid sequence: CASSGLTGYNEQFF.